These 8 T cell receptor beta chains came from one sample sequenced in a study of T cells in localized non-small cell lung cancer. Sequencing used immunoSEQ multiplex PCR; TCRdb keeps in-frame clones, though not all of them. Of approximately 2,000 clones listed, about 24% are singletons. The starting material was lung tumor tissue, obtained before any cancer treatment. The receptors here all came from a female donor over 55 with stage I lung adenocarcinoma.

V gene TRBV6-8 combines with J gene TRBJ1-2; D gene uncertain. With 6 bases removed from V and 1 base from J, the gap between germline ends came to 12 bases. In germline, CDR1 is MNHGY, CDR2 SAAAGT. This CDR3 contains 14 residues. The CDR3 DNA follows: TGTGCCAGCAGGTTGGACGGGTTTAACTATGGCTACACCTTC. Protein: CASRLDGFNYGYTF.

This clone was recorded a few times. The chain combines TRBV19 with TRBJ2-5; D is uncertain. There are 14 residues in the CDR3. Germline V gene lookup returns CDR1 LNHDA and CDR2 SQIVND (reference sequence). Trimming stripped 1 base from V and 5 bases from J, with 11 bases between. CDR3 DNA: TGTGCCAGTAGTATAGTGACCCCTCCGGAGACCCAGTACTTC. Translating gives CASSIVTPPETQYF.

This clone is medium-sized in the sample. The V and J genes are TRBV11-3 and TRBJ1-2, with D unclear. The CDR3 has 14 amino acids. Germline V gene data show CDR1 as SGHNT and CDR2 as YENEEA. With 4 bases removed from V and 6 bases from J, the gap between germline ends came to 15 bases. In DNA, the CDR3 is TGTGCCAGCAGCTCGCCGGGATCCCTCAATGGCTACACCTTC. Amino acid sequence: CASSSPGSLNGYTF.

This clone came up a few times. The gene calls are TRBV10-3 and TRBJ2-1, with 11 bases that match TRBD2. The germline CDR1 and CDR2 sequences are ENHRY and SYGVKD. The CDR3 loop spans 15 amino acids. V dropped 11 bases and J dropped 0; count of bases not matched to a gene: 6. CDR3: CAGGLAVSSYNEQFF. For the CDR3, the DNA is TGTGCCGGGGGACTAGCGGTGAGCTCCTACAATGAGCAGTTCTTC.

This clone showed up just once. The gene calls are TRBV9 and TRBJ1-4; D is possibly TRBD1 (6 bases). The germline V gene has CDR1 SGDLS and CDR2 YYNGEE. Trimming removed 0 bases at V and 7 bases at J, with 10 bases between. This CDR3 comprises 14 residues. CDR3 sequence: CASSVGQGSEKLFF. The DNA of the CDR3 is TGTGCCAGCAGCGTAGGGCAGGGGAGTGAAAAACTGTTTTTT.

This clone occurred a few times. The rearrangement uses TRBV11-3 and TRBJ1-2; 11 positions match TRBD1. CDR3 size: 16 residues. The germline CDR1 and CDR2 sequences are SGHNT and YENEEA. The V segment lost 5 bases and the J segment 3 bases; nucleotides outside the gene matches: 8. CDR3 nucleotides: TGTGCCAGCAGCCAGGGACAGGGGGTTTTAGACTATGGCTACACCTTC. This codes for CASSQGQGVLDYGYTF.

This chain uses TRBV11-3 with TRBJ2-1, with D unresolved. Trimming left V 3 bases short and J 7 bases short, with 16 bases between. The germline V gene encodes CDR1 SGHNT and CDR2 YENEEA. The CDR3 totals 15 residues. This CDR3 reads CASSLTGASVNEQFF. In DNA form, the CDR3 reads TGTGCCAGCAGCTTGACCGGCGCCTCGGTGAATGAGCAGTTCTTC.

This clone was seen a few times. The V call is TRBV6-8, the J call TRBJ2-5; 7 bases line up with TRBD2. V shed 6 bases, J shed 4 bases, and the junction held 5 bases outside the gene matches. Germline CDR1 reads MNHGY; CDR2 reads SAAAGT. CDR3 length: 13 amino acids. The CDR3 nucleotides read TGTGCCAGCAGCGGACTAGTTCGAGAGACCCAGTACTTC. Encoded protein: CASSGLVRETQYF.